This T cell receptor beta chain was sequenced in a study of cytomegalovirus exposure and HLA in healthy donors. In regard to this clone: Its antigen is unknown.

The repertoire was sequenced with immunoSEQ multiplex PCR; TCRdb's copy has only in-frame clones and lacks some. The sample holds about 260,000 clones, 90% seen once. V was trimmed by 6 bases and J by 3 bases, leaving 8 bases between them. The CDR3 loop spans 12 amino acids. The germline V gene has CDR1 SNHLY and CDR2 FYNNEI. Study-wide points: In the 95 to 150 validation repertoires, roughly 94% of cluster scores exceeded 0, per a later analysis.

The origin of this receptor is a woman between 25 and 40 years old in good health and CMV-seronegative. Sequencing was done on a sample of PBMCs. The rearrangement joins TRBV2 to TRBJ1-2; D unresolved. Here the CDR3 DNA reads TGTGCCAGCAGGCAGCAGGACTATGGCTACACCTTC. This translates into CASRQQDYGYTF.